The T cell receptor beta chain under discussion was sequenced for a study of T cells in Graves' hyperthyroidism and ophthalmopathy. Authors of the study amplified TCR beta CDR3 regions from RNA transcripts. A first-round RT-PCR of the TCR CDR3 used the HTBI primer set. TCRdb redid the calling of the multiplex PCR reads with MiXCR, one entry per CDR3 protein. The table lists about 400,000 distinct CDR3 sequences, 15% to 19% of them singletons. Source material for PBMCs was 10 ml fresh peripheral blood. Germline V gene sequence: CDR1 SGHAT, CDR2 FQNNGV. The CDR3 is made up of 12 amino acids. Between the trimmed V and J ends, which lost 5 bases and 6 bases, there was a span of 10 bases.

The rearrangement links TRBV11-2 to TRBJ1-1; D is perhaps TRBD1 (5 bases). Material for sequencing was blood. The receptor was isolated from a woman aged 18-29 years with Graves' hyperthyroidism. The CDR3 nucleotides are TGTGCCAGCAGCCAAGCGGGGGCTGAAGCTTTCTTT. This translates into CASSQAGAEAFF.